A single sample is the source of the 10 T cell receptor beta chains below, sequenced in a study of blood T cell repertoires in COVID-19. Assay: immunoSEQ multiplex PCR; the TCRdb copy retains only in-frame clones and omits some. The sample yields some 80,000 clones, 88% seen once. The source material was peripheral blood. These receptors all come from a human donor in a cohort sampled during active COVID-19.

Here the CDR3 reads CASSETIPTTEQYF. The CDR3 DNA reads TGTGCCAGCAGCGAAACTATTCCCACTACCGAGCAGTACTTC. The chain uses TRBV6-6 and TRBJ2-7; no reliable D call. Germline CDR1 reads MNHNY; CDR2 reads SVGAGI (reference sequence). Between the trimmed V and J ends, which lost 6 bases and 6 bases, there was a span of 18 bases. The CDR3 covers 14 residues.

V and J are TRBV5-6 and TRBJ1-3; D unclear. The CDR3 runs 15 residues. The germline gives CDR1 SGHDT, CDR2 YYEEEE. V lost 0 bases to trimming and J lost 2 bases, with 9 bases between them. The CDR3 reads CASSLGAGTGNTIYF. In DNA form, the CDR3 reads TGTGCCAGCAGCTTGGGGGCAGGAACTGGAAACACCATATATTTT.

This rearrangement joins TRBV5-1 to TRBJ2-1, with 7 bases lining up with TRBD1. The trim removed 0 bases at V and 5 bases at J, leaving 5 bases unmatched. Germline V CDR1 and CDR2: SGHRS, YFSETQ. The CDR3 totals 15 residues. CDR3 DNA: TGCGCCAGCAGCTTGGGAAGGACAGGCCACAATGAGCAGTTCTTC. Translation gives CASSLGRTGHNEQFF.

V is TRBV7-9 and J is TRBJ2-7; the match to TRBD1 covers 9 bases. V lost 5 bases and J lost 6; bases outside the gene matches: 14. From germline, CDR1 is SEHNR and CDR2 FQNEAQ (reference sequence). The CDR3 length is 16 residues. The CDR3 coding sequence is TGTGCCAGCAGCACTTCACGGGGGACAGGGTTCGTCGAGCAGTACTTC. Its protein is CASSTSRGTGFVEQYF.

The chain has TRBV10-3 and TRBJ2-5; 10 positions match TRBD2. Germline values: CDR1 ENHRY, CDR2 SYGVKD. J was trimmed by 7 bases and V by 6 bases; bases with no gene match: 8. The CDR3 consists of 14 residues. This CDR3 is CAISVGTSVGTQYF. The DNA for the CDR3 is TGTGCCATCAGCGTCGGGACTAGCGTTGGGACCCAGTACTTC.

The chain links TRBV5-6 to TRBJ2-1; 8 positions match TRBD2. The J segment lost 4 bases and the V segment lost 4 bases, leaving 7 bases of the junction unmatched. The CDR3 is 15 residues long. In germline, CDR1 is SGHDT, CDR2 YYEEEE. The CDR3 sequence is CASSRAGVGYNEQFF. Here the CDR3 DNA reads TGTGCCAGCAGCAGAGCGGGGGTTGGTTACAATGAGCAGTTCTTC.

V usage is TRBV28 and J usage is TRBJ2-2; 10 bases are shared with TRBD1. The ends lost 4 bases at V and 4 bases at J; junction bases unmatched: 6. CDR1 is MDHEN and CDR2 is SYDVKM in the germline V gene. The CDR3 is made up of 16 amino acids. The CDR3 loop reads CASSSPGQGPTGELFF. CDR3 coding DNA: TGTGCCAGCAGTTCCCCGGGACAGGGGCCCACCGGGGAGCTGTTTTTT.

The chain carries TRBV6-4 and TRBJ1-2, with TRBD1 as a possible D gene (6 bases). The V gene lost 3 bases and the J gene lost 5 bases, with 19 bases spanning the gap. CDR3 length: 16 residues. The germline gives CDR1 MRHNA, CDR2 SNTAGT. The CDR3 sequence is CASSEIQPLRGYGYTF. The CDR3 coding sequence is TGTGCCAGCAGTGAAATACAGCCTCTGAGGGGGTATGGCTACACCTTC.

This rearrangement joins TRBV5-4 to TRBJ1-6, with TRBD1 as a possible D gene (5 bases). CDR1 SGHNT and CDR2 YYREEE come from the germline V gene (reference sequence). The CDR3 covers 14 residues. V lost 0 bases and J lost 7, with 8 bases in between. CDR3 residues: CASSLEGANSPLHF. In DNA form, the CDR3 reads TGTGCCAGCAGCTTGGAAGGGGCGAATTCACCCCTCCACTTT.

The DNA for the CDR3 is TGTGCCAGCAGCCTCCTCCGGGGAGGTGGCAATCAGCCCCAGCATTTT. It codes for CASSLLRGGGNQPQHF. The chain uses TRBV7-2 and TRBJ1-5, with no clear D. This CDR3 spans 16 amino acids. V was shortened by 5 bases and J by 2 bases, with 16 bases between the two germline ends. The germline V gene encodes CDR1 SGHTA and CDR2 FQGNSA.